The rows below give T cell receptor beta chains drawn from one sample of a study of cytomegalovirus exposure and HLA in healthy donors. Repertoires were generated with immunoSEQ multiplex PCR, while TCRdb's copy carries only in-frame clones and drops some. Of 100,000 to 150,000 clones in the sample, 75% to 80% were seen once. The sample comprised PBMCs. These TCRs come from a woman in her thirties or forties in good health and CMV-seronegative. CDR3s include the opening cysteine and the closing phenylalanine or tryptophan. The D gene is left open where the match is weak. Only part of the rows carry a size: once, few, many, or a class if the clone is expanded.

V gene: TRBV6-1; clone size: few; J gene: TRBJ2-5; D gene: TRBD1; CDR3 DNA: TGTGCCAGCAGTGAGGCGGTAGGGGGCTTTGAGACCCAGTACTTC; CDR3 protein: CASSEAVGGFETQYF
V gene: TRBV7-3; clone size: .; J gene: TRBJ1-1; D gene: .; CDR3 DNA: TGTGCCAGCAGCTTGCATCAGGGAACTGAAGCTTTCTTT; CDR3 protein: CASSLHQGTEAFF
V gene: TRBV29-1; clone size: .; J gene: TRBJ2-5; D gene: .; CDR3 DNA: TGCAGCGTTGGAGAAGAGACCCAGTACTTC; CDR3 protein: CSVGEETQYF
V gene: TRBV18; clone size: .; J gene: TRBJ2-7; D gene: TRBD2; CDR3 DNA: TGTGCCAGCTCACCACCCCTAGCGGGAGGGCGCCACGAGCAGTACTTC; CDR3 protein: CASSPPLAGGRHEQYF
V gene: TRBV11-2; clone size: .; J gene: TRBJ2-1; D gene: .; CDR3 DNA: TGTGCCAGCAGCTGGCGAGGTAATGAGCAGTTCTTC; CDR3 protein: CASSWRGNEQFF
V gene: TRBV2; clone size: few; J gene: TRBJ2-1; D gene: TRBD1; CDR3 DNA: TGTGCCAGCAGTCCTGCAGGGGGCTCCTACAATGAGCAGTTCTTC; CDR3 protein: CASSPAGGSYNEQFF
V gene: TRBV9; clone size: .; J gene: TRBJ1-2; D gene: .; CDR3 DNA: TGTGCCAGCAGGAGGAGGGACTATGGCTACACCTTC; CDR3 protein: CASRRRDYGYTF
V gene: TRBV4-2; clone size: .; J gene: TRBJ2-1; D gene: TRBD1; CDR3 DNA: TGTGCCAGCAGCCAAAAAAGTGGGACAGGGTCTAATGAGCAGTTCTTC; CDR3 protein: CASSQKSGTGSNEQFF
V gene: TRBV11-2; clone size: .; J gene: TRBJ1-3; D gene: .; CDR3 DNA: TGTGTCAGCAGCTTAGAAGCCTCTGGAAACACCATATATTTT; CDR3 protein: CVSSLEASGNTIYF
V gene: TRBV28; clone size: .; J gene: TRBJ1-2; D gene: TRBD1; CDR3 DNA: TGTGCCAGCAGTGGGGCCGGGACAGGCTATGGCTACACCTTC; CDR3 protein: CASSGAGTGYGYTF
V gene: TRBV10-3; clone size: once; J gene: TRBJ2-1; D gene: .; CDR3 DNA: TGTGCCATATATCACTCCGCGGGCAGCTCCTACAATGAGCAGTTCTTC; CDR3 protein: CAIYHSAGSSYNEQFF
V gene: TRBV7-9; clone size: .; J gene: TRBJ2-7; D gene: .; CDR3 DNA: TGTGCCAGCAGCTTCGGGACTTACGAGCAGTACTTC; CDR3 protein: CASSFGTYEQYF
V gene: TRBV27; clone size: .; J gene: TRBJ1-5; D gene: .; CDR3 DNA: TGTGCCAGCAGTTTGAGGTCTAGCAATCAGCCCCAGCATTTT; CDR3 protein: CASSLRSSNQPQHF
V gene: TRBV4-2; clone size: .; J gene: TRBJ2-7; D gene: .; CDR3 DNA: TGTGCCAGCAGCCCGGACTACCCGCACGAGCAGTACTTC; CDR3 protein: CASSPDYPHEQYF
V gene: TRBV27; clone size: .; J gene: TRBJ2-3; D gene: .; CDR3 DNA: TGTGCCAGCAGTTTATCTCCGGGACTCAAATCCATCAGAGTACCAGATACGCAGTATTTT; CDR3 protein: CASSLSPGLKSIRVPDTQYF
V gene: TRBV18; clone size: .; J gene: TRBJ2-3; D gene: TRBD2; CDR3 DNA: TGTGCCAGCTCACCGGGACTAGCGGGCCCAGATACGCAGTATTTT; CDR3 protein: CASSPGLAGPDTQYF
V gene: TRBV2; clone size: .; J gene: TRBJ2-5; D gene: .; CDR3 DNA: TGTGCCAGCAGTGACCCTTTCCTAGGACAGTACCAAGAGACCCAGTACTTC; CDR3 protein: CASSDPFLGQYQETQYF
V gene: TRBV6-5; clone size: few; J gene: TRBJ2-7; D gene: TRBD2; CDR3 DNA: TGTGCCAGCAGGCGTAGCGGGAGGCCCTCCTACGAGCAGTACTTC; CDR3 protein: CASRRSGRPSYEQYF
V gene: TRBV2; clone size: .; J gene: TRBJ2-5; D gene: TRBD2; CDR3 DNA: TGTGCCAGCAGGGGAAGACTAGCGGGAGAAGAGACCCAGTACTTC; CDR3 protein: CASRGRLAGEETQYF
V gene: TRBV7-9; clone size: .; J gene: TRBJ1-2; D gene: TRBD1; CDR3 DNA: TGTGCCAGCAGTTCTGGACAGGGATTTGATGGCTACACCTTC; CDR3 protein: CASSSGQGFDGYTF
V gene: TRBV6-1; clone size: .; J gene: TRBJ2-7; D gene: .; CDR3 DNA: TGTGCCAGCAGTTCACCTAGCGACTACGAGCAGTACTTC; CDR3 protein: CASSSPSDYEQYF
V gene: TRBV28; clone size: .; J gene: TRBJ2-5; D gene: .; CDR3 DNA: TGTGCCAGCACGGAAGGGGCCAGGGAGACCCAGTACTTC; CDR3 protein: CASTEGARETQYF
V gene: TRBV5-1; clone size: .; J gene: TRBJ2-1; D gene: .; CDR3 DNA: TGCGCCAGCAGCCCGGACGCGGGTAGTCACAATGAGCAGTTCTTC; CDR3 protein: CASSPDAGSHNEQFF
V gene: TRBV6-1; clone size: .; J gene: TRBJ1-2; D gene: .; CDR3 DNA: TGTGCCAGCAGTGTGGGTACAGACTATGGCTACACCTTC; CDR3 protein: CASSVGTDYGYTF
V gene: TRBV7-2; clone size: .; J gene: TRBJ2-2; D gene: .; CDR3 DNA: TGTGCCAGCAGCGAATTGGGACAGAACACCGGGGAGCTGTTTTTT; CDR3 protein: CASSELGQNTGELFF
V gene: TRBV19; clone size: .; J gene: TRBJ2-1; D gene: .; CDR3 DNA: TGTGCCAGTAGTGCAGTGGAGGTGGGGGAGCAGTTCTTC; CDR3 protein: CASSAVEVGEQFF
V gene: TRBV5-4; clone size: .; J gene: TRBJ2-7; D gene: TRBD1; CDR3 DNA: TGTGCCAGCAGCTTGGGAGGGACAGCGATCTACGAGCAGTACTTC; CDR3 protein: CASSLGGTAIYEQYF
V gene: TRBV15; clone size: .; J gene: TRBJ2-7; D gene: .; CDR3 DNA: TGTGCCACCAGCAGAGGGCGCGGAACCTACGAGCAGTACTTC; CDR3 protein: CATSRGRGTYEQYF
V gene: TRBV19; clone size: .; J gene: TRBJ2-1; D gene: .; CDR3 DNA: TGTGCCAGTAGTACGGGAGCTGGTGCGAATGAGCAGTTCTTC; CDR3 protein: CASSTGAGANEQFF
V gene: TRBV4-2; clone size: .; J gene: TRBJ1-6; D gene: TRBD1; CDR3 DNA: TGTGCCAGCAGCCGATCGGACAGGGACTATAATTCACCCCTCCACTTT; CDR3 protein: CASSRSDRDYNSPLHF
V gene: TRBV9; clone size: .; J gene: TRBJ2-3; D gene: .; CDR3 DNA: TGTGCCAGCAGCGTAGAGGGGGCGGAGGGTACGCAGTATTTT; CDR3 protein: CASSVEGAEGTQYF
V gene: TRBV4-1; clone size: .; J gene: TRBJ2-2; D gene: TRBD2; CDR3 DNA: TGCGCCAGCAGCCGCCTAGCGGGCACCGGGGAGCTGTTTTTT; CDR3 protein: CASSRLAGTGELFF
V gene: TRBV11-2; clone size: few; J gene: TRBJ2-7; D gene: TRBD2; CDR3 DNA: TGTGCCAGCGGCGGACTAGCGGGATACTACGAGCAGTACTTC; CDR3 protein: CASGGLAGYYEQYF
V gene: TRBV27; clone size: once; J gene: TRBJ2-1; D gene: .; CDR3 DNA: TGTGCCAGCAGTTTCGCAGGGGAAGGGATGAATGAGCAGTTCTTC; CDR3 protein: CASSFAGEGMNEQFF
V gene: TRBV5-5; clone size: .; J gene: TRBJ2-1; D gene: .; CDR3 DNA: TGTGCCAGCAGCTGGAGGGGCAAGGTCCATGAGCAGTTCTTC; CDR3 protein: CASSWRGKVHEQFF
V gene: TRBV28; clone size: .; J gene: TRBJ1-1; D gene: .; CDR3 DNA: TGTGCCAGCAGTTTCTCGGGGGGCCTTGAAGCTTTCTTT; CDR3 protein: CASSFSGGLEAFF
V gene: TRBV23-1; clone size: .; J gene: TRBJ2-3; D gene: .; CDR3 DNA: TGCGCCAGCAGTCAATCGAGGGACACTAGCACAGATACGCAGTATTTT; CDR3 protein: CASSQSRDTSTDTQYF
V gene: TRBV6-5; clone size: .; J gene: TRBJ1-1; D gene: .; CDR3 DNA: TGTGCCAGCAGTTACTCGACGGGGGGGCGCTCCACTGAAGCTTTCTTT; CDR3 protein: CASSYSTGGRSTEAFF
V gene: TRBV5-8; clone size: .; J gene: TRBJ2-1; D gene: TRBD1; CDR3 DNA: TGTGCCAGCAGCTTGCCAGACAGGGCTCGGTATGGCAATGAGCAGTTCTTC; CDR3 protein: CASSLPDRARYGNEQFF
V gene: TRBV7-9; clone size: .; J gene: TRBJ1-1; D gene: .; CDR3 DNA: TGTGCCAGCAGCTCTGCGGGGTGGGACACTGAAGCTTTCTTT; CDR3 protein: CASSSAGWDTEAFF
V gene: TRBV11-2; clone size: .; J gene: TRBJ1-1; D gene: .; CDR3 DNA: TGTGCCAGCAGCTTAGCACAGGGCTACACTGAAGCTTTCTTT; CDR3 protein: CASSLAQGYTEAFF
V gene: TRBV5-1; clone size: few; J gene: TRBJ2-7; D gene: .; CDR3 DNA: TGCGCCAGCAGCCTGGGTATCTCCTACGAGCAGTACTTC; CDR3 protein: CASSLGISYEQYF
V gene: TRBV11-3; clone size: .; J gene: TRBJ2-1; D gene: TRBD2; CDR3 DNA: TGTGCCAGCAGCTCGACCTCGGGACTAGCGGGGTTAAGCTCCTACAATGAGCAGTTCTTC; CDR3 protein: CASSSTSGLAGLSSYNEQFF
V gene: TRBV27; clone size: .; J gene: TRBJ1-4; D gene: .; CDR3 DNA: TGTGCCAGCAGTATCACAGGGTCGGGTGAAAAACTGTTTTTT; CDR3 protein: CASSITGSGEKLFF
V gene: TRBV28; clone size: .; J gene: TRBJ2-2; D gene: .; CDR3 DNA: TGTGCCAGCAGCCCCCTCGGGGTTGGCACCGGGGAGCTGTTTTTT; CDR3 protein: CASSPLGVGTGELFF
V gene: TRBV5-1; clone size: .; J gene: TRBJ2-1; D gene: .; CDR3 DNA: TGCGCCAGCAGCTTCGGGGAGTCGGGGTTAAGGGCCTACAATGAGCAGTTCTTC; CDR3 protein: CASSFGESGLRAYNEQFF
V gene: TRBV4-1; clone size: .; J gene: TRBJ1-1; D gene: TRBD1; CDR3 DNA: TGCGCCAGCAGCCGACAGGGGGGGAACCGTGAAGCTTTCTTT; CDR3 protein: CASSRQGGNREAFF
V gene: TRBV6-1; clone size: .; J gene: TRBJ1-3; D gene: TRBD1; CDR3 DNA: TGTGCCAGCAGTGACTTAGCCGGGACAGCTGGAAACACCATATATTTT; CDR3 protein: CASSDLAGTAGNTIYF
V gene: TRBV6-6; clone size: .; J gene: TRBJ2-7; D gene: .; CDR3 DNA: TGTGCCAGCAGTCCCATCCTGACAGGATGGTCCTACGAGCAGTACTTC; CDR3 protein: CASSPILTGWSYEQYF
V gene: TRBV19; clone size: .; J gene: TRBJ2-2; D gene: TRBD1; CDR3 DNA: TGTGCCAGCACTGGGACAGGGTCTGGGGAGCTGTTTTTT; CDR3 protein: CASTGTGSGELFF
V gene: TRBV5-1; clone size: .; J gene: TRBJ2-7; D gene: TRBD1; CDR3 DNA: TGCGCCAGCAGCTGGGGGACAGGGAACTACGAGCAGTACTTC; CDR3 protein: CASSWGTGNYEQYF
V gene: TRBV7-2; clone size: .; J gene: TRBJ1-4; D gene: .; CDR3 DNA: TGTGCCAGCAGCTCGACCCGATTTGGACTAGCGGTTTTT; CDR3 protein: CASSSTRFGLAVF